The source of this T cell receptor (beta chain) is a study of shared clonotypes between healthy human individuals. Study-wide context: The composition of the donors was a couple of women and a few men aged 18 to 49. Each donor's CD4 naive and CD4 memory cells filled three plates apiece, CD8 naive two, and CD8 memory one.

Naive CD8 cells were CD45RO-negative, positively selected for CCR7, excluding terminally differentiated effector memory CD45RA+ cells. The length of the CDR3 is 15 residues. CDR1 SEHNR and CDR2 FQNEAQ come from the germline V gene (reference sequence). The V end lost 5 bases, the J end lost 7 bases, and 18 bases lay between the germline ends. Sequencing was performed with immunoSEQ multiplex PCR; in TCRdb, only in-frame clones are kept and a portion is missing. The sample has some 580,000 clones, roughly 98% seen once; the top ten hold 0.25% to 0.35%. Sequenced sample: naive CD8+ T cells sorted from blood. The receptor comes from a young man in good health. The chain employs TRBV7-9 and TRBJ1-5, with D possibly TRBD1 on 5 matching bases. The CDR3 sequence: CASSTGTEKGQPQHF. CDR3 DNA sequence: TGTGCCAGCAGCACCGGGACGGAGAAGGGGCAGCCCCAGCATTTT.